The clone carrying this T cell receptor beta chain was found many times. Its specificity is unknown. The data originate from a study of early T cells in non-severe SARS-CoV-2 infection. Broader study findings: Matches to VDJdb favored anti-spike CD8 responses and missed private and CD4 specificities.

Unique molecular identifiers were attached to individual cDNA molecules. MiXCR, applied by TCRdb to the 5' RACE reads, yields one record per CDR3 protein. The data contain 35,000 to 45,000 distinct CDR3 sequences, 5% to 6% of them singletons. This CDR3 has 14 amino acids. Germline V gives CDR1 SGHTA, CDR2 FQGNSA. V gave up 4 bases and J gave up 2 bases, with 11 bases separating them. This chain links TRBV7-2 with TRBJ2-5; D gene ambiguous. The clonotype comes from an adult who was a healthcare worker with PCR-confirmed SARS-CoV-2 infection or an uninfected control (not recorded which). Sequencing input: whole blood. CDR3 in DNA: TGTGCCAGCAGCTCGCTTAGGCCTCAAGAGACCCAGTACTTC. Translated, it gives CASSSLRPQETQYF.